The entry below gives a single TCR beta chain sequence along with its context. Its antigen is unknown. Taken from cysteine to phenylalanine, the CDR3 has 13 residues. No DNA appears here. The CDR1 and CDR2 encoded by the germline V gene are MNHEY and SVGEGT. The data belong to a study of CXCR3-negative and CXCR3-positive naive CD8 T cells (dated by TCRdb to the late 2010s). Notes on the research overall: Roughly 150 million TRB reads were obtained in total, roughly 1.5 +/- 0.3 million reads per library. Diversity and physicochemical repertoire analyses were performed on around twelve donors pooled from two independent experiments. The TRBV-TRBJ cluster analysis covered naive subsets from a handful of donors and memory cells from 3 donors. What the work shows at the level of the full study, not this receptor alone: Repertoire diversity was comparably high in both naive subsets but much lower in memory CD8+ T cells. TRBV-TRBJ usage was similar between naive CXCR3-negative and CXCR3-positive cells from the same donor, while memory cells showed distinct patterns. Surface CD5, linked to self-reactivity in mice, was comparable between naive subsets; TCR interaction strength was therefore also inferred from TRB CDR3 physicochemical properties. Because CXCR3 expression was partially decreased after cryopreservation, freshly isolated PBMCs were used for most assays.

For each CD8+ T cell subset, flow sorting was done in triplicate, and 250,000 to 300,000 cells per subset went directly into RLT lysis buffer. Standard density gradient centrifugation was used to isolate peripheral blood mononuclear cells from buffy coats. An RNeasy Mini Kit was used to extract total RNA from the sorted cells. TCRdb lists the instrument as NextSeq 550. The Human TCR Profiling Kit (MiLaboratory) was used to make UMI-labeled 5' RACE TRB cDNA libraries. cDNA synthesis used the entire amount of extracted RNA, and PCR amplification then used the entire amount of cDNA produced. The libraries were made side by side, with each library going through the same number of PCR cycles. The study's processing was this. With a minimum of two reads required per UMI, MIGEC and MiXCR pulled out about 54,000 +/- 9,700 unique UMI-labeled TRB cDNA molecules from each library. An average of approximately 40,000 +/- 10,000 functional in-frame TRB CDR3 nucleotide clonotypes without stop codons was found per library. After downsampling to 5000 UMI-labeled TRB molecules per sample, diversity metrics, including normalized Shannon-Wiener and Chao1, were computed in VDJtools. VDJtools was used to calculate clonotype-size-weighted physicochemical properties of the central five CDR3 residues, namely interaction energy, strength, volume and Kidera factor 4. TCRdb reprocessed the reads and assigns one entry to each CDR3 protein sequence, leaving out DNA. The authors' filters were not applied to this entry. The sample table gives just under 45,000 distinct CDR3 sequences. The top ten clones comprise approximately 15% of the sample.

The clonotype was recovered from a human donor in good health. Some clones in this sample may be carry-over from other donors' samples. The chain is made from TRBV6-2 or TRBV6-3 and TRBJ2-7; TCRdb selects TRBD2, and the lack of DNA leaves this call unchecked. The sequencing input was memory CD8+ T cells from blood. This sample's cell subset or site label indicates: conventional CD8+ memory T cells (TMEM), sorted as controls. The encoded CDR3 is CASSWRDTYEQYF.